Presented here are 28 T cell receptor beta chains from one specimen sequenced in a study of CD8+ T cells in alopecia areata. Extracted from the samples, RNA was reverse transcribed into cDNA to serve as the sequencing template. Clones were read by immunoSEQ multiplex PCR, and TCRdb kept only the in-frame ones, dropping some. The table lists over 150,000 clones, about three fifths of them singletons. As for treatment: oral pan-JAK inhibitor, 5-10 mg twice daily. The sample consisted of CD8+ T cells sorted from blood, taken at week 24, from a patient treated with tofacitinib. Receptors were obtained from a human donor with alopecia areata.

The chain couples TRBV20-1 to TRBJ2-1, with D hard to call. With 8 bases removed from V and 3 bases from J, the gap between germline ends came to 8 bases. Germline V gene lookup returns CDR1 DFQATT and CDR2 SNEGSKA (reference sequence). The CDR3 is made up of 11 amino acids. CDR3 region: CSPDLYNEQFF. DNA for the CDR3: TGCAGTCCGGACCTCTACAATGAGCAGTTCTTC.

This chain uses TRBV19 with TRBJ2-7, with 7 positions matching TRBD2. Trimming took 6 bases from V and 4 from J; bases not matched to a gene: 9. The CDR3 length is 14 residues. Germline CDR1 is LNHDA and CDR2 is SQIVND (reference sequence). The CDR3, as DNA: TGTGCCAGTAGCCTGGCGGGGGTGGGTTACGAGCAGTACTTC. Translated: CASSLAGVGYEQYF.

This clone has more than one count but fewer than ten. The chain couples TRBV6-6 to TRBJ2-3, with 7 nucleotides matching TRBD1. The J segment lost 5 bases and the V segment lost 7 bases, leaving 6 bases of the junction unmatched. The germline gives CDR1 MNHNY, CDR2 SVGAGI (reference sequence). The CDR3 is 13 amino acids. The DNA for the CDR3 is TGTGCCAGCACGACAGGGTTCGTAGATACGCAGTATTTT. Its translation: CASTTGFVDTQYF.

This clone was detected a few times. The V gene is TRBV29-1, the J gene TRBJ2-6, with a tentative D call TRBD1 (6 bases). The CDR3 runs to 15 residues. Trimming removed 7 bases from V and 0 bases from J, with 13 bases in between. Germline CDR1 reads SQVTM; CDR2 reads ANQGSEA. CDR3 in amino acids: CSAQDSDSGANVLTF. DNA for the CDR3: TGCAGCGCCCAGGACAGTGACTCTGGGGCCAACGTCCTGACTTTC.

The chain couples TRBV25-1 to TRBJ2-2; D is uncertain. Germline V gene lookup returns CDR1 MGHDK and CDR2 SYGVNS. V dropped 7 bases and J dropped 5 bases, with 11 bases sitting between them. This CDR3 region has 13 residues. CDR3 sequence reads: CASNPLGTGELFF. For the CDR3, the DNA is TGTGCCAGCAACCCCCTCGGGACCGGGGAGCTGTTTTTT.

The chain carries TRBV10-2 and TRBJ2-7, with D unclear. There are 13 residues in the CDR3. Germline V gives CDR1 WSHSY, CDR2 SAAADI. Trimming took off 6 bases at V and 3 bases at J, with 12 bases between the two ends. The CDR3 DNA reads TGCGCCAGCAGGGCTATAACCGGCTACGAGCAGTACTTC. This encodes CASRAITGYEQYF.

The chain recombines TRBV7-2 with TRBJ1-1, with TRBD1 matching over 8 bases. The CDR3 totals 14 residues. Germline V gives CDR1 SGHTA, CDR2 FQGNSA. The ends lost 2 bases at V and 3 bases at J; junction bases unmatched: 2. The CDR3 region has the DNA TGTGCCAGCAGCTTAAACAGGGGGGACACTGAAGCTTTCTTT. It specifies CASSLNRGDTEAFF.

The genes are TRBV9 and TRBJ1-1; TRBD1 might be the D (5 bases). Looked up from germline, CDR1 is SGDLS and CDR2 is YYNGEE. The CDR3 is 15 residues long. Trimming took off 3 bases at V and 7 bases at J, with 19 bases between the two ends. CDR3 protein: CASSDSPTDTLEAFF. CDR3 nucleotide sequence: TGTGCCAGCAGCGACAGCCCGACAGACACCCTTGAAGCTTTCTTT.

The V and J genes are TRBV15 and TRBJ1-2; D is uncertain. Germline loops: CDR1 LNHNV, CDR2 YYDKDF (reference sequence). V dropped 1 base and J dropped 1 base, with 10 bases sitting between them. This CDR3 has 15 residues. The CDR3 nucleotides are TGTGCCACCAGCAGAGCATTGGGAGTTAACTATGGCTACACCTTC. Its translation: CATSRALGVNYGYTF.

This clone has more than one count but fewer than ten. CDR3 loop: CARPITGTVDSPLHF. The CDR3 coding sequence is TGTGCCAGACCAATTACCGGGACAGTTGATTCACCCCTCCACTTT. This chain connects TRBV7-2 to TRBJ1-6; 7 nucleotides align to TRBD1. The CDR3 extends over 15 amino acids. The germline CDR1 and CDR2 sequences are SGHTA and FQGNSA. Losses at the gene ends were 9 bases for V and 8 bases for J; bases not matched to a gene: 13.

The chain links TRBV7-8 to TRBJ2-5, with 12 nucleotides matching TRBD2. The CDR3 loop spans 16 amino acids. The J segment lost 5 bases and the V segment lost 4 bases, leaving 8 bases of the junction unmatched. From germline, CDR1 is SGHVS and CDR2 FQNEAQ. Here the CDR3 reads CASSSGLAGNWETQYF. The CDR3 DNA follows: TGTGCCAGCAGCTCCGGACTAGCGGGGAACTGGGAGACCCAGTACTTC. Using reference TRBV7-8 and TRBJ2-5 for the parts outside the CDR3, the full variable domain is GAGVSQSPRYKVAKRGQDVALRCDPISGHVSLFWYQQALGQGPEFLTYFQNEAQLDKSGLPSDRFFAERPEGSVSTLKIQRTQQEDSAVYLCASSSGLAGNWETQYFGPGTRLLVL.

The chain recombines TRBV2 with TRBJ2-5, with 8 bases lining up with TRBD2. The CDR3 contains 17 residues. Trimming cost V 5 bases and J 4 bases; bases outside gene matches: 15. In germline, CDR1 is SNHLY, CDR2 FYNNEI. CDR3 region: CASSSPVAGGTRETQYF. CDR3 DNA sequence: TGTGCCAGCAGTTCCCCCGTGGCGGGGGGAACTAGAGAGACCCAGTACTTC.

This clone was counted only a few times. The rearrangement joins TRBV10-3 to TRBJ2-7; D remains unclear. Trimming shortened V by 1 base and J by 3 bases, and 4 bases separated the two germline ends. The CDR3 is 12 amino acids. Germline CDR1 reads ENHRY; CDR2 reads SYGVKD. The CDR3 sequence is CAISEFDYEQYF. CDR3 in DNA: TGTGCCATCAGTGAGTTCGACTACGAGCAGTACTTC.

V gene TRBV11-2 combines with J gene TRBJ1-4, with TRBD1 matching 7 bases. The CDR3 spans 17 residues. Germline trimming cut 8 bases from V and 5 bases from J; bases unmatched to any gene: 17. Germline V lookup: CDR1 SGHAT, CDR2 FQNNGV. In DNA, the CDR3 is TGTGCCAGCTCCTCGTGGGGACAGACTCGTGGCAATGAAAAACTGTTTTTT. The encoded protein is CASSSWGQTRGNEKLFF.

In the case of this clone: At one end the junction does not follow the germline gene, possibly because of a read error. This chain connects TRBV7-2 to TRBJ1-1, with D perhaps matching TRBD1 (5 bases). Germline-derived CDR1 and CDR2 are SGHTA and FQGNSA. The CDR3 spans 10 residues. The CDR3: CASSINHDSF. The CDR3 DNA sequence: TGTGCCAGCAGCATCAATCACGACAGTTTT.

This clone was recorded a few times. V and J are TRBV2 and TRBJ1-5; the D gene is possibly TRBD1 (5 bases). The germline V and J ends were trimmed by 3 bases and 7 bases, with 10 bases remaining between them. The V gene's germline CDR1 is SNHLY and CDR2 FYNNEI. CDR3 size: 13 residues. CDR3 protein: CASSEGGGQPQHF. The CDR3 DNA follows: TGTGCCAGCAGTGAGGGGGGAGGGCAGCCCCAGCATTTT.

V is TRBV2 and J is TRBJ1-5, with 7 positions matching TRBD1. V trimming: 4 bases; J trimming: 7 bases; junction bases outside the gene matches: 4. The germline V gene has CDR1 SNHLY and CDR2 FYNNEI. The CDR3 spans 13 residues. The CDR3 DNA is TGTGCCAGCAGTGCGAAGGGGGCCCAGCCCCAGCATTTT. This translates into CASSAKGAQPQHF.

The rearrangement joins TRBV19 to TRBJ2-5, with D unclear. The CDR3 consists of 14 residues. Trimming pared 4 bases from V and 2 bases from J, leaving 11 bases between. CDR1 LNHDA and CDR2 SQIVND come from the germline V gene (reference sequence). Here the CDR3 reads CASSTQLRQETQYF. The CDR3 nucleotides are TGTGCCAGTAGTACTCAACTTAGACAAGAGACCCAGTACTTC.

The rearrangement uses TRBV5-1 and TRBJ2-1, with no clear D. V was trimmed by 2 bases and J by 4 bases, leaving 19 bases between them. Germline loops: CDR1 SGHRS, CDR2 YFSETQ. This CDR3 contains 17 residues. This CDR3 is CASSLRPLHEVYNEQFF. The CDR3, as DNA: TGCGCCAGCAGCTTACGGCCACTTCATGAGGTGTACAATGAGCAGTTCTTC. The variable domain in full, with the rest retrieved from reference TRBV5-1 and TRBJ2-1, is KAGVTQTPRYLIKTRGQQVTLSCSPISGHRSVSWYQQTPGQGLQFLFEYFSETQRNKGNFPGRFSGRQFSNSRSEMNVSTLELGDSALYLCASSLRPLHEVYNEQFFGPGTRLTVL.

V usage is TRBV30 and J usage is TRBJ1-2; D remains unclear. The CDR3 contains 17 residues. V shed 4 bases and J shed 0 bases, with 21 bases lying between them. Germline assignment: CDR1 GTSNPN and CDR2 SVGIG (reference sequence). The CDR3, as DNA: TGTGCCTGGATACTTGGGCACAGCGTAAAGCCTAACTATGGCTACACCTTC. This encodes CAWILGHSVKPNYGYTF.

CDR3 loop: CAWTNAYEQYF. The CDR3 region has the DNA TGTGCCTGGACCAACGCGTACGAGCAGTACTTC. This chain connects TRBV30 to TRBJ2-7; D is undetermined. The V and J ends lost 4 bases and 4 bases respectively, with 8 bases between them. Per germline, CDR1 GTSNPN and CDR2 SVGIG (reference sequence). The CDR3 runs 11 residues.

The chain is built from TRBV7-8 and TRBJ2-2; 7 bases fit TRBD1. V trimming: 3 bases; J trimming: 4 bases; junction bases outside the gene matches: 8. Germline V gene data show CDR1 as SGHVS and CDR2 as FQNEAQ. The CDR3 is 16 residues long. CDR3 residues: CASSFRMGQTTGELFF. As DNA, the CDR3 is TGTGCCAGCAGCTTTCGAATGGGACAGACCACCGGGGAGCTGTTTTTT.

J is TRBJ2-7 and V is TRBV11-2; the D gene could be TRBD1 or TRBD2 (5 bases each). This CDR3 contains 13 residues. Trimming took off 4 bases at V and 0 bases at J, with 7 bases between the two ends. The germline V gene encodes CDR1 SGHAT and CDR2 FQNNGV. CDR3 nucleotides: TGTGCCAGCAGCTGGGGGAGCTCCTACGAGCAGTACTTC. This translates into CASSWGSSYEQYF.

The J gene is TRBJ2-1, the V gene TRBV5-1; 7 bases fit TRBD2. The germline gives CDR1 SGHRS, CDR2 YFSETQ. Germline trimming cut 2 bases from V and 2 bases from J; bases unmatched to any gene: 4. This CDR3 has 15 residues. CDR3 region: CASSLSLAAYNEQFF. CDR3 sequence (DNA): TGCGCCAGCAGCTTAAGCCTAGCGGCCTACAATGAGCAGTTCTTC.

The J gene is TRBJ2-1, the V gene TRBV7-8; D unclear. The length of the CDR3 is 12 residues. The germline V gene has CDR1 SGHVS and CDR2 FQNEAQ. The germline V and J ends were trimmed by 1 base and 5 bases, with 3 bases remaining between them. The DNA for the CDR3 is TGTGCCAGCAGCTTAGGTGACAATGAGCAGTTCTTC. Encoded protein: CASSLGDNEQFF.

V and J are TRBV7-9 and TRBJ2-7; no reliable D call. CDR3 length: 12 residues. V lost 3 bases to trimming and J lost 4 bases, with 7 bases between them. Per germline, CDR1 SEHNR and CDR2 FQNEAQ (reference sequence). The CDR3 nucleotides read TGTGCCAGCAGCTTCCAGTCTTACGAGCAGTACTTC. Its translation: CASSFQSYEQYF.

The chain has TRBV6-5 and TRBJ2-4; the D gene is possibly TRBD2 (6 bases). Trimming shortened V by 6 bases and J by 8 bases, and 17 bases separated the two germline ends. The V gene's germline CDR1 is MNHEY and CDR2 SVGAGI. This CDR3 contains 14 residues. For the CDR3, the DNA is TGTGCCAGCAGCCCAGGGATCGGGGGAGACATTCAGTACTTC. Its protein is CASSPGIGGDIQYF.

The J gene is TRBJ2-5, the V gene TRBV18, with unresolved D. V lost 9 bases and J lost 5, with 19 bases in between. Germline V gene lookup returns CDR1 KGHSH and CDR2 LQKENI. There are 14 residues in the CDR3. The CDR3 sequence is CASSTDVVEETQYF. CDR3 in DNA: TGTGCCAGTTCGACCGATGTTGTTGAGGAGACCCAGTACTTC.